One sample yielded the 5 T cell receptor beta chains listed below, sequenced in a study of Ad26.COV2.S vaccination and SARS-CoV-2 variants. Specified treatment: 19 received Ad26.COV2.S at low or high dose, single or two shots; about five received placebo; per-sample allocation not given. Day 63 after the first vaccine or placebo injection was the time point for sampling. This table comes from immunoSEQ multiplex PCR, and its TCRdb copy is limited to in-frame clones, with some not included. The sample lists over 400,000 clones, about 92% occurring once. The specimen comprised peripheral blood, sampled in a trial of Ad26.COV2.S vaccine versus placebo. These receptors were obtained from a person aged 18-65 years who received the Ad26.COV2.S COVID-19 vaccine or a placebo.

The rearrangement uses TRBV19 and TRBJ2-3; 10 nucleotides agree with TRBD1. Germline lookup yields CDR1 LNHDA and CDR2 SQIVND (reference sequence). Trimming removed 1 base from V and 9 bases from J; junction bases left unmatched: 10. This CDR3 spans 16 amino acids. The CDR3 bases are TGTGCCAGTAGTATAGGTCGGACAGGGGGGCCTAAAACGCAGTATTTT. It encodes CASSIGRTGGPKTQYF.

The chain is built from TRBV7-2 and TRBJ1-2; weak D call: TRBD1 (5 bases). The CDR3 sequence is 13 residues long. Trimming stripped 1 base from V and 5 bases from J, with 8 bases between. From germline, CDR1 is SGHTA and CDR2 FQGNSA. CDR3 in DNA: TGTGCCAGCAGCTTAGGGAAGGGGTATGGCTACACCTTC. Translating it yields CASSLGKGYGYTF.

A remark on this clone: Other DNA sequences in the same sample also yield this CDR3. The CDR3 sequence is CASSLGGSSYEQYF. The DNA for the CDR3 is TGCGCCAGCAGCTTGGGGGGGAGCTCCTACGAGCAGTACTTC. The chain combines TRBV5-1 with TRBJ2-7, with D perhaps given as TRBD1 or TRBD2 (5 bases each). V lost 0 bases, J lost 0 bases, and 7 bases lay in between. This CDR3 is built from 14 residues. Germline V gene lookup returns CDR1 SGHRS and CDR2 YFSETQ.

The V call is TRBV15, the J call TRBJ2-1; 10 bases are a match to TRBD2. J lost 6 bases, V lost 3 bases, and 8 bases had no gene match. Germline assignment: CDR1 LNHNV and CDR2 YYDKDF (reference sequence). This CDR3 is 16 amino acids long. CDR3 coding DNA: TGTGCCACCAGCAGCCCAAGCGGGGGGGGTCTCAATGAGCAGTTCTTC. It yields the protein CATSSPSGGGLNEQFF.

CDR3 in DNA: TGTGCCAGCAGCTTCCGTAACACAGCCTACAATGAGCAGTTCTTC. This gives the protein CASSFRNTAYNEQFF. V is TRBV5-6 and J is TRBJ2-1; D unresolved. Germline V lookup: CDR1 SGHDT, CDR2 YYEEEE. This CDR3 has 15 residues. The V and J ends lost 2 bases and 2 bases respectively, with 11 bases between them.